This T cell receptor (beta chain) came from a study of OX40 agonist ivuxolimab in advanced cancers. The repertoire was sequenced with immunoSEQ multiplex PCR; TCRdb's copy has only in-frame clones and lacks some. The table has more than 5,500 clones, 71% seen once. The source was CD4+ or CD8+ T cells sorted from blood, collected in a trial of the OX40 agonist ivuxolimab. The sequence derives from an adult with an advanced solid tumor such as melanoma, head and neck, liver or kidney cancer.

The CDR3 sequence is CASSMTGGLSYEQYF. DNA for the CDR3: TGCGCCAGCAGCATGACAGGGGGCCTATCCTACGAGCAGTACTTC. The chain links TRBV5-1 to TRBJ2-7; 10 nucleotides align to TRBD1. The germline V gene has CDR1 SGHRS and CDR2 YFSETQ. J gave up 1 base and V 4 bases, and 5 bases lay outside the gene matches. The CDR3 runs 15 residues.